Following are 21 T cell receptor beta chains from one sample sequenced in a study of neoadjuvant nivolumab and ipilimumab in lung cancer. Clones were sequenced by immunoSEQ multiplex PCR, and TCRdb holds only the in-frame ones, with some missing. This table holds fewer than 4,500 clones, 70% to 80% found once. The material was adjacent normal lung tissue, obtained after neoadjuvant nivolumab, alone or with ipilimumab, at or shortly before surgery. The origin of the receptors is an adult with non-small cell lung cancer.

This rearrangement joins TRBV7-8 to TRBJ2-3, with D possibly called TRBD1 or TRBD2 (6 bases each). V was cut by 3 bases and J by 5 bases, with 15 bases left in between. Germline V gene data show CDR1 as SGHVS and CDR2 as FQNEAQ. The CDR3 is made up of 15 amino acids. For the CDR3, the DNA is TGTGCCAGCAGCTTGATGGGGGGCCGGGGAGATACGCAGTATTTT. Protein: CASSLMGGRGDTQYF.

This clone appeared once. The J gene is TRBJ1-5, the V gene TRBV7-2; D gene unclear. Germline V lookup: CDR1 SGHTA, CDR2 FQGNSA. The V end lost 1 base, the J end lost 7 bases, and 8 bases lay between the germline ends. The CDR3 sequence is 13 residues long. Here the CDR3 DNA reads TGTGCCAGCAGCTTAGGGATATTCCAGCCCCAGCATTTT. This encodes CASSLGIFQPQHF.

The chain joins TRBV7-9 to TRBJ2-1, with 15 bases identical to TRBD2. The CDR3 consists of 16 residues. J was trimmed by 8 bases and V by 6 bases; bases with no gene match: 8. Germline CDR1 is SEHNR and CDR2 is FQNEAQ (reference sequence). Here the CDR3 reads CASRRTSGGADHEQFF. CDR3 DNA sequence: TGTGCCAGCAGAAGGACTAGCGGGGGGGCTGATCATGAGCAGTTCTTC. Combining the CDR3 with reference TRBV7-9 and TRBJ2-1 gives the whole variable domain DTGVSQNPRHKITKRGQNVTFRCDPISEHNRLYWYRQTLGQGPEFLTYFQNEAQLEKSRLLSDRFSAERPKGSFSTLEIQRTEQGDSAMYLCASRRTSGGADHEQFFGPGTRLTVL.

V and J are TRBV7-9 and TRBJ1-1, with 9 positions matching TRBD1. This CDR3 is built from 14 residues. V dropped 6 bases and J dropped 4; count of bases not matched to a gene: 6. Per germline, CDR1 SEHNR and CDR2 FQNEAQ (reference sequence). CDR3 loop: CASRSTGGSTEAFF. The CDR3 nucleotides read TGTGCCAGCAGGTCGACAGGGGGAAGCACTGAAGCTTTCTTT.

This chain uses TRBV6-1 with TRBJ2-2; D not resolved. The CDR3 covers 13 residues. Trimming cost V 1 base and J 7 bases, with 7 bases left between them. From germline, CDR1 is MNHNS and CDR2 SASEGT. The CDR3 protein is CASSEVSYGELFF. DNA for the CDR3: TGTGCCAGCAGTGAAGTTAGTTACGGGGAGCTGTTTTTT.

This chain connects TRBV18 to TRBJ1-2; D remains unclear. This CDR3 contains 13 residues. The V and J ends lost 0 bases and 8 bases respectively, with 10 bases between them. CDR1 is KGHSH and CDR2 is LQKENI in the germline V gene. CDR3 nucleotide sequence: TGTGCCAGCTCACCACCGGCACAGACGGGCTACACCTTC. Amino acid sequence: CASSPPAQTGYTF.

The chain is built from TRBV18 and TRBJ2-7; no reliable D call. Looked up from germline, CDR1 is KGHSH and CDR2 is LQKENI. This CDR3 is built from 12 residues. The V and J ends lost 0 bases and 2 bases respectively, with 2 bases between them. The CDR3 sequence is CASSPPTYEQYF. CDR3 sequence (DNA): TGTGCCAGCTCACCACCGACCTACGAGCAGTACTTC.

This chain uses TRBV4-1 with TRBJ2-1, with a possible D match to TRBD2 (6 bases). The CDR3 spans 16 residues. Germline V gene data show CDR1 as MGHRA and CDR2 as YSYEKL. With 0 bases removed from V and 5 bases from J, the gap between germline ends came to 14 bases. Here the CDR3 reads CASSQDGIPGDNEQFF. CDR3 nucleotide sequence: TGCGCCAGCAGCCAAGATGGGATTCCGGGAGACAATGAGCAGTTCTTC.

This clone was picked up a small number of times. This chain joins TRBV9 and TRBJ2-3; tentative D call: TRBD1 (6 bases). Trimming removed 0 bases at V and 7 bases at J, with 9 bases between. Per germline, CDR1 SGDLS and CDR2 YYNGEE. This CDR3 has 13 residues. The CDR3 spells CASSVVGANTQYF. CDR3 in DNA: TGTGCCAGCAGCGTAGTGGGGGCCAATACGCAGTATTTT.

The chain carries TRBV2 and TRBJ1-4; possibly TRBD1 for D (5 bases). V lost 1 base and J lost 5, with 11 bases in between. CDR1 and CDR2 from the germline V gene are SNHLY and FYNNEI. The CDR3 consists of 15 residues. In DNA form, the CDR3 reads TGTGCCAGCAGTGAAGAGGGGATTCTGAATGAAAAACTGTTTTTT. Protein product: CASSEEGILNEKLFF.

In DNA form, the CDR3 reads TGTGCCAGCAGCGTAGGGGGACACGGTTCACCCCTCCACTTT. It codes for CASSVGGHGSPLHF. The rearrangement joins TRBV9 to TRBJ1-6; D possibly corresponds to TRBD1 (6 bases). The CDR3 spans 14 residues. V lost 0 bases and J lost 9, with 10 bases in between. Germline values: CDR1 SGDLS, CDR2 YYNGEE.

In this sample, this clone turned up a few times. The J gene is TRBJ1-2, the V gene TRBV4-1, with 10 bases aligning to TRBD1. Per the germline V gene, CDR1 is MGHRA and CDR2 is YSYEKL. The CDR3 sequence is 15 residues long. Trimming cost V 1 base and J 8 bases; bases outside gene matches: 7. This chain's CDR3 is CASSQVPGTGEGYTF. The DNA for the CDR3 is TGCGCCAGCAGCCAAGTCCCTGGGACAGGGGAAGGCTACACCTTC.

The J gene is TRBJ1-1, the V gene TRBV25-1; D possibly corresponds to TRBD1 (6 bases). Trimming shortened V by 6 bases and J by 7 bases, and 9 bases separated the two germline ends. CDR3 size: 11 residues. Germline V CDR1 and CDR2: MGHDK, SYGVNS. The CDR3 coding sequence is TGTGCCAGCAGCAGGGGCCTTGAAGCTTTCTTT. Residues: CASSRGLEAFF.

This clone is judged large. The gene calls are TRBV7-9 and TRBJ1-1; D uncertain. V was shortened by 3 bases and J by 4 bases, with 12 bases between the two germline ends. Germline V gene data show CDR1 as SEHNR and CDR2 as FQNEAQ (reference sequence). The CDR3 sequence is 14 residues long. In DNA form, the CDR3 reads TGTGCCAGCAGCTTCGTGGAAGCGCCCACTGAAGCTTTCTTT. Translation gives CASSFVEAPTEAFF.

This clone was detected once. The chain joins TRBV10-3 to TRBJ2-7; TRBD1 is a possible D gene (6 bases). V lost 10 bases and J 5 bases, leaving 15 bases between the germline ends. The CDR3 contains 12 residues. Germline V gene lookup returns CDR1 ENHRY and CDR2 SYGVKD. CDR3 coding DNA: TGTGCCACTGAGACAGGACGCGACGAGCAGTACTTC. It specifies CATETGRDEQYF.

The V and J genes are TRBV19 and TRBJ2-4; 9 bases are shared with TRBD1. The V segment lost 3 bases and the J segment 1 base; nucleotides outside the gene matches: 4. There are 16 residues in the CDR3. Germline V gives CDR1 LNHDA, CDR2 SQIVND (reference sequence). CDR3 nucleotide sequence: TGTGCCAGTAGTATGGGACAGGGAAAGGCCAAAAACATTCAGTACTTC. Encoded protein: CASSMGQGKAKNIQYF.

The rearrangement links TRBV7-2 to TRBJ2-3; D gene uncertain. Trimming removed 1 base from V and 10 bases from J, with 15 bases in between. This CDR3 has 14 amino acids. In germline, CDR1 is SGHTA, CDR2 FQGNSA. In DNA form, the CDR3 reads TGTGCCAGCAGCTTAGTAGGCGGTGGTGGGTCGCAGTATTTT. This translates into CASSLVGGGGSQYF.

The chain links TRBV28 to TRBJ1-5; D is possibly TRBD1 (6 bases). V lost 3 bases to trimming and J lost 2 bases, with 14 bases between them. CDR1 MDHEN and CDR2 SYDVKM come from the germline V gene. The CDR3 runs to 16 residues. The CDR3 region is CASSFQTRGGNQPQHF. In DNA, the CDR3 is TGTGCCAGCAGTTTCCAGACTAGGGGGGGCAATCAGCCCCAGCATTTT.

The chain combines TRBV5-1 with TRBJ2-7; 9 positions agree with TRBD1. Germline values: CDR1 SGHRS, CDR2 YFSETQ. The CDR3 has 14 residues. Trimming took 4 bases from V and 5 from J; bases not matched to a gene: 7. CDR3 sequence (DNA): TGCGCCAGCAGCACTCCGACAGGGGGAGACGAGCAGTACTTC. Residues: CASSTPTGGDEQYF.

This clone qualifies as medium-sized (0.01 to 0.1%). This chain uses TRBV20-1 with TRBJ1-2; D uncertain. V lost 6 bases and J 7 bases, leaving 12 bases between the germline ends. CDR3 length: 11 amino acids. CDR1 is DFQATT and CDR2 is SNEGSKA in the germline V gene (reference sequence). CDR3 nucleotides: TGCAGTGCCGCTAGAGAGGGTGGCTACACCTTC. Encoded protein: CSAAREGGYTF.

This sequence joins TRBV5-6 and TRBJ1-2, with TRBD1 matching over 10 bases. After removal of 0 bases from V and 1 base from J, the junction contained 3 bases not matched to a gene. The CDR3 contains 16 residues. Germline assignment: CDR1 SGHDT and CDR2 YYEEEE. In nucleotides, the CDR3 is TGTGCCAGCAGCTTGGTGGGGACAGGGGTTAACTATGGCTACACCTTC. Protein sequence: CASSLVGTGVNYGYTF.